These 5 T cell receptor beta chains were sequenced from one sample in a study of shared clonotypes between healthy human individuals. Some clones are missing from TCRdb's copy, which holds only in-frame ones; the method was immunoSEQ multiplex PCR. This table has roughly 1,500,000 clones, 95% to 99% appearing once. The specimen was naive CD4+ T cells sorted from blood. The subset was: CD45RA+ positively selected. Receptors were obtained from a man aged 30 to 39 in good health.

The rearrangement uses TRBV11-2 and TRBJ2-1, with TRBD2 identical over 11 bases. Germline values: CDR1 SGHAT, CDR2 FQNNGV. V gave up 5 bases and J gave up 3 bases; unmatched junction bases: 9. CDR3 size: 17 residues. The CDR3 DNA is TGTGCCAGCAGCCACGGGGGTCTAGCGGGAGGCTACAATGAGCAGTTCTTC. Translation gives CASSHGGLAGGYNEQFF. Full variable domain (remainder filled in from reference TRBV11-2 and TRBJ2-1): EAGVAQSPRYKIIEKRQSVAFWCNPISGHATLYWYQQILGQGPKLLIQFQNNGVVDDSQLPKDRFSAERLKGVDSTLKIQPAKLEDSAVYLCASSHGGLAGGYNEQFFGPGTRLTVL.

The chain has TRBV5-1 and TRBJ2-1, with D perhaps matching TRBD2 (5 bases). Trimming left V 2 bases short and J 8 bases short, with 20 bases between. The length of the CDR3 is 16 residues. The germline V gene encodes CDR1 SGHRS and CDR2 YFSETQ. This CDR3 reads CASSFIPRGRVDEQFF. In DNA, the CDR3 is TGCGCCAGCAGCTTCATACCCCGGGGAAGGGTGGATGAGCAGTTCTTC.

V is TRBV18 and J is TRBJ2-5; no clear D. V lost 3 bases and J 2 bases, leaving 10 bases between the germline ends. Looked up from germline, CDR1 is KGHSH and CDR2 is LQKENI. This CDR3 has 14 amino acids. The CDR3 coding sequence is TGTGCCAGCTCACCTGGACGGATACAAGAGACCCAGTACTTC. This sequence encodes CASSPGRIQETQYF.

The chain joins TRBV19 to TRBJ2-7; no clear D. Trimming removed 5 bases at V and 9 bases at J, with 14 bases between. The germline V gene has CDR1 LNHDA and CDR2 SQIVND (reference sequence). The CDR3 is made up of 12 amino acids. The CDR3 sequence is CASSPTFGGQYF. DNA of the CDR3: TGTGCCAGTAGTCCGACTTTCGGCGGGCAGTACTTC. The entire variable domain, with the rest obtained from reference TRBV19 and TRBJ2-7, is as follows: DGGITQSPKYLFRKEGQNVTLSCEQNLNHDAMYWYRQDPGQGLRLIYYSQIVNDFQKGDIAEGYSVSREKKESFPLTVTSAQKNPTAFYLCASSPTFGGQYFGPGTRLTVT.

This clone is a singleton in its sample. This chain joins TRBV28 and TRBJ1-1; 8 bases are shared with TRBD1. V trimming: 2 bases; J trimming: 2 bases; junction bases outside the gene matches: 7. CDR3 length equals 16 residues. CDR1 is MDHEN, CDR2 SYDVKM, per germline. The DNA of the CDR3 is TGTGCCAGCAGTTTAGCCCCTGGACAGGGTAACACTGAAGCTTTCTTT. This encodes CASSLAPGQGNTEAFF.